One sample yielded the 32 T cell receptor beta chains listed below, sequenced in a study of blood T cells in healthy people across ages. A second PCR of about 6 to 12 cycles used a sample-barcoded 5' primer and a J-beta primer mix. Each CDR3 protein is one row after TCRdb ran MiXCR on the 5' RACE reads. The sample lists 750,000 or so distinct CDR3 sequences, about 25% occurring once. The sample was also linked to a second study, of T cells of mothers and their children.

Sequencing input: blood. The receptor set was obtained from a boy younger than 18 in good health.

The chain uses TRBV7-8 and TRBJ2-5, with D perhaps matching TRBD2 (5 bases). V was cut by 7 bases and J by 5 bases, with 11 bases left in between. The CDR3 contains 12 residues. Germline CDR1 SGHVS, CDR2 FQNEAQ. The CDR3 protein is CASTRGYETQYF. CDR3 nucleotide sequence: TGTGCCAGCACCCGAGGGTACGAGACCCAGTACTTC. The full variable domain, in which reference TRBV7-8 and TRBJ2-5 provide the parts outside the CDR3, is GAGVSQSPRYKVAKRGQDVALRCDPISGHVSLFWYQQALGQGPEFLTYFQNEAQLDKSGLPSDRFFAERPEGSVSTLKIQRTQQEDSAVYLCASTRGYETQYFGPGTRLLVL.

A few counts support this clonotype. The rearrangement uses TRBV4-3 and TRBJ2-7; TRBD1 is a possible D gene (6 bases). The CDR3 is 15 residues long. Trimming removed 0 bases at V and 3 bases at J, with 12 bases between. Germline assignment: CDR1 LGHNA and CDR2 YSLEER. In DNA, the CDR3 is TGCGCCAGCAGCCAAGATCGGGACAAAAGCTACGAGCAGTACTTC. Translating gives CASSQDRDKSYEQYF.

In this sample, this clonotype turned up a few times. CDR3 DNA sequence: TGTGCCAGCCGTACGGCCCCTAACTATGGCTACACCTTC. This codes for CASRTAPNYGYTF. J is TRBJ1-2 and V is TRBV7-3, with D unclear. CDR3 length: 13 residues. The V end was cut by 8 bases, the J end by 0 bases, with 10 bases between. CDR1 is SGHTA, CDR2 FQGTGA, per germline.

The V gene is TRBV27, the J gene TRBJ1-1; D is perhaps TRBD1 (5 bases). Germline-derived CDR1 and CDR2 are MNHEY and SMNVEV (reference sequence). The CDR3 has 21 residues. With 4 bases removed from V and 1 base from J, the gap between germline ends came to 31 bases. DNA of the CDR3: TGTGCCAGCAGTTGGCGGGGGGAGACCACCTCCCCAACCTGGGAGAACACTGAAGCTTTCTTT. Translated, it gives CASSWRGETTSPTWENTEAFF.

V is TRBV7-6 and J is TRBJ2-5; TRBD1 is a possible D gene (6 bases). Deletions cut 1 base from V and 6 bases from J, with 12 bases between. There are 14 residues in the CDR3. Germline CDR1 and CDR2: SGHVS and FNYEAQ. DNA of the CDR3: TGTGCCAGCAGCTTAGACAGGGTGGAAAAGACCCAGTACTTC. Protein: CASSLDRVEKTQYF.

The chain carries TRBV5-6 and TRBJ2-1, with a tentative D call TRBD1 (5 bases). The CDR3 runs 14 residues. The germline CDR1 and CDR2 sequences are SGHDT and YYEEEE. V lost 2 bases and J 4 bases, leaving 10 bases between the germline ends. DNA of the CDR3: TGTGCCAGCAGCTTAAACAGGCGGTACAATGAGCAGTTCTTC. It is translated as CASSLNRRYNEQFF.

This clonotype showed up just a few times. The chain employs TRBV29-1 and TRBJ2-7; 7 nucleotides match TRBD2. The J segment lost 2 bases and the V segment lost 2 bases, leaving 3 bases of the junction unmatched. The CDR3 is made up of 13 amino acids. Germline V gives CDR1 SQVTM, CDR2 ANQGSEA. The CDR3 sequence is CSVEREDTYEQYF. As DNA, the CDR3 is TGCAGCGTTGAACGGGAGGACACCTACGAGCAGTACTTC.

V usage is TRBV29-1 and J usage is TRBJ2-1; 7 nucleotides agree with TRBD1. The CDR3 runs 14 residues. The junction had 9 bases not matched to a gene; V was cut back by 5 bases and J by 5 bases. Germline CDR1 SQVTM, CDR2 ANQGSEA. In DNA, the CDR3 is TGCAGCGTTTGGGGGACAGAAGTCAACAATGAGCAGTTCTTC. Translated: CSVWGTEVNNEQFF.

This clonotype was detected once. The junction departs from the called germline gene at one end, perhaps through a read error. The V call is TRBV27, the J call TRBJ2-3; weak D call: TRBD2 (6 bases). The CDR3 consists of 14 residues. Germline V lookup: CDR1 MNHEY, CDR2 SMNVEV (reference sequence). This chain's CDR3 is CASSFGGATVTQYF. CDR3 bases: TGTGCCAGCAGTTTCGGCGGGGCCACAGTTACGCAGTATTTT.

This chain links TRBV7-3 with TRBJ2-2, with D perhaps TRBD1 or TRBD2 (5 bases each). This CDR3 is built from 14 residues. Between the trimmed V and J ends, which lost 4 bases and 4 bases, there was a span of 10 bases. Looked up from germline, CDR1 is SGHTA and CDR2 is FQGTGA. As DNA, the CDR3 is TGTGCCAGCAGCTCGGGACCGTTCACCGGGGAGCTGTTTTTT. It yields the protein CASSSGPFTGELFF. Filled out from reference TRBV7-3 and TRBJ2-2, the complete variable domain reads GAGVSQTPSNKVTEKGKYVELRCDPISGHTALYWYRQSLGQGPEFLIYFQGTGAADDSGLPNDRFFAVRPEGSVSTLKIQRTERGDSAVYLCASSSGPFTGELFFGEGSRLTVL.

As regards this clonotype: At one boundary the junction diverges from the germline segment, which might be a read error. The rearrangement links TRBV15 to TRBJ2-7; D is unclear. Germline lookup yields CDR1 LNHNV and CDR2 YYDKDF (reference sequence). This CDR3 contains 14 residues. In DNA form, the CDR3 reads TGCGCCACCAGTTACGGAAGGCAAAACGACGAGCAGTACTTC. It encodes CATSYGRQNDEQYF.

This clonotype came up a few times. This CDR3 is CASSLTGVSDTQYF. CDR3 DNA: TGTGCCAGCAGCTTAACGGGGGTCTCAGATACGCAGTATTTT. The rearrangement joins TRBV7-3 to TRBJ2-3; TRBD1 or TRBD2 may be the D gene (5 bases each). There are 14 residues in the CDR3. V was cut by 0 bases and J by 4 bases, with 8 bases left in between. Germline-derived CDR1 and CDR2 are SGHTA and FQGTGA. The entire variable domain, with the rest obtained from reference TRBV7-3 and TRBJ2-3, is as follows: GAGVSQTPSNKVTEKGKYVELRCDPISGHTALYWYRQSLGQGPEFLIYFQGTGAADDSGLPNDRFFAVRPEGSVSTLKIQRTERGDSAVYLCASSLTGVSDTQYFGPGTRLTVL.

J is TRBJ2-7 and V is TRBV7-8; no reliable D call. This CDR3 is built from 14 residues. Germline V CDR1 and CDR2: SGHVS, FQNEAQ. The V end was cut by 6 bases, the J end by 0 bases, with 12 bases between. CDR3 bases: TGTGCCAGCAGTAGATTCAGGAGCTCCTACGAGCAGTACTTC. Its protein is CASSRFRSSYEQYF. The full variable domain, its missing parts supplied by reference TRBV7-8 and TRBJ2-7, is GAGVSQSPRYKVAKRGQDVALRCDPISGHVSLFWYQQALGQGPEFLTYFQNEAQLDKSGLPSDRFFAERPEGSVSTLKIQRTQQEDSAVYLCASSRFRSSYEQYFGPGTRLTVT.

This clonotype was counted a few times. In DNA, the CDR3 is TGTGCCAGCAGTTTAAACCCTAGCATAGGTTACGAGCAGTACTTC. This encodes CASSLNPSIGYEQYF. This chain connects TRBV28 to TRBJ2-7; a possible D gene is TRBD2 (5 bases). The CDR3 length is 15 residues. In germline, CDR1 is MDHEN, CDR2 SYDVKM. Trimming cost V 2 bases and J 4 bases, with 15 bases left between them. Full variable domain (remainder filled in from reference TRBV28 and TRBJ2-7): DVKVTQSSRYLVKRTGEKVFLECVQDMDHENMFWYRQDPGLGLRLIYFSYDVKMKEKGDIPEGYSVSREKKERFSLILESASTNQTSMYLCASSLNPSIGYEQYFGPGTRLTVT.

The chain uses TRBV7-9 and TRBJ2-5, with D possibly matching TRBD1 (6 bases). Per germline, CDR1 SEHNR and CDR2 FQNEAQ (reference sequence). Trimming took 4 bases from V and 2 from J, leaving 11 bases between them. CDR3 length: 14 amino acids. CDR3 amino acids: CASSSIRGQETQYF. DNA of the CDR3: TGTGCCAGCAGCTCAATAAGGGGGCAAGAGACCCAGTACTTC.

In this sample, this clonotype turned up a few times. The chain joins TRBV12-3 or TRBV12-4 to TRBJ2-1; D tentatively fits TRBD1 or TRBD2 (5 bases each). This CDR3 has 15 amino acids. V gave up 3 bases and J gave up 2 bases, with 11 bases separating them. CDR3 bases: TGTGCCAGCAGTTTCCTCGGGGCAACCTACAATGAGCAGTTCTTC. Protein product: CASSFLGATYNEQFF.

This chain links TRBV28 with TRBJ2-7; D is unclear. The CDR3 runs 16 residues. The germline V and J ends were trimmed by 3 bases and 5 bases, with 20 bases remaining between them. Germline CDR1 reads MDHEN; CDR2 reads SYDVKM. The CDR3 sequence is CASSFHGLKGHHEQYF. The CDR3 DNA is TGTGCCAGCAGTTTCCACGGTCTGAAGGGCCATCACGAGCAGTACTTC.

Only a few counts were recorded for this clonotype. The chain couples TRBV10-2 to TRBJ2-5, with TRBD1 as a possible D gene (5 bases). TRBJ2-1 matches the DNA end more closely, so the J call is doubtful. The CDR3 runs to 13 residues. CDR1 WSHSY and CDR2 SAAADI come from the germline V gene. This CDR3 reads CASRPDNYNEQFF. CDR3 DNA sequence: TGCGCCAGTCGCCCGGACAACTACAATGAGCAGTTCTTC.

The chain recombines TRBV7-3 with TRBJ2-5, with D perhaps TRBD2 (5 bases). The J call could be wrong; TRBJ2-7 is a better fit for the DNA end. Looked up from germline, CDR1 is SGHTA and CDR2 is FQGTGA. The CDR3 covers 13 residues. In nucleotides, the CDR3 is TGTGCCAGCAGCCGGAACGCGGGCTACGAGCAGTACTTC. As protein: CASSRNAGYEQYF.

This clonotype was detected only a few times. The chain combines TRBV3-1 with TRBJ2-5, with TRBD1 matching 7 bases. Germline CDR1 is LGHDT and CDR2 is YNNKEL (reference sequence). The CDR3 contains 15 residues. V lost 0 bases to trimming and J lost 9 bases; unmatched junction nucleotides: 10. CDR3 protein: CASSQDHLGTVPQYF. In DNA form, the CDR3 reads TGTGCCAGCAGCCAAGATCATCTGGGGACAGTGCCCCAGTACTTC.

The chain uses TRBV20-1 and TRBJ1-5, with D unclear. From germline, CDR1 is DFQATT and CDR2 SNEGSKA (reference sequence). The CDR3 is made up of 13 amino acids. Trimming took 3 bases from V and 2 from J, leaving 8 bases between them. The CDR3 nucleotides are TGCAGTGCTAGGAACGAACGCAATCAGCCCCAGCATTTT. Its translation is CSARNERNQPQHF.

On this clonotype itself: The junction departs from the called germline gene at one end, perhaps through a read error. The chain combines TRBV7-9 with TRBJ1-1; D unresolved. The CDR3 extends over 11 amino acids. CDR1 SEHNR and CDR2 FQNEAQ come from the germline V gene (reference sequence). The CDR3 spells CVSLRDTEAFF. The CDR3, as DNA: TGTGTCAGCTTACGGGACACTGAAGCTTTCTTT.

The chain carries TRBV6-2 or TRBV6-3 and TRBJ2-7; D perhaps matches TRBD2 (6 bases). The V and J ends lost 1 base and 3 bases respectively, with 13 bases between them. Looked up from germline, CDR1 is MNHEY and CDR2 is SVGEGT. CDR3 length equals 15 residues. The CDR3, as DNA: TGTGCCAGCAGTTACTTCTCCGGGGGTAGCTACGAGCAGTACTTC. This encodes CASSYFSGGSYEQYF.

V and J are TRBV7-2 and TRBJ2-1; possibly TRBD1 or TRBD2 for D (6 bases each). Per germline, CDR1 SGHTA and CDR2 FQGNSA. CDR3 length: 13 amino acids. The V gene lost 1 base and the J gene lost 9 bases, with 10 bases spanning the gap. Written as DNA, the CDR3 is TGTGCCAGCAGCTTAGGAGGGGGGCCTGAGCAGTTCTTC. Protein: CASSLGGGPEQFF.

This chain connects TRBV20-1 to TRBJ2-3, with 9 bases fitting TRBD2. The J segment lost 5 bases and the V segment lost 3 bases, leaving 18 bases of the junction unmatched. Per the germline V gene, CDR1 is DFQATT and CDR2 is SNEGSKA (reference sequence). This CDR3 has 18 amino acids. The CDR3 is CSASVNSGSGRVGDTQYF. In DNA form, the CDR3 reads TGCAGTGCTAGTGTTAATAGCGGGAGCGGTAGGGTGGGAGATACGCAGTATTTT.

The table lists this clonotype with a few counts. The rearrangement joins TRBV28 to TRBJ2-3; D is uncertain. V gave up 2 bases and J gave up 0 bases, with 6 bases separating them. The length of the CDR3 is 14 residues. Germline CDR1 MDHEN, CDR2 SYDVKM. The CDR3 here is CASSLIQSTDTQYF. In DNA form, the CDR3 reads TGTGCCAGCAGTTTAATACAGAGCACAGATACGCAGTATTTT. The whole variable domain, remainder taken from reference TRBV28 and TRBJ2-3, is DVKVTQSSRYLVKRTGEKVFLECVQDMDHENMFWYRQDPGLGLRLIYFSYDVKMKEKGDIPEGYSVSREKKERFSLILESASTNQTSMYLCASSLIQSTDTQYFGPGTRLTVL.

The table lists this clonotype with a few counts. This chain joins TRBV29-1 and TRBJ2-1; D unclear. The CDR3 has 14 amino acids. The V end lost 1 base, the J end lost 3 bases, and 10 bases lay between the germline ends. The germline V gene has CDR1 SQVTM and CDR2 ANQGSEA. The CDR3 reads CSVEGLGIYNEQFF. CDR3 sequence (DNA): TGCAGCGTTGAAGGTCTGGGGATCTACAATGAGCAGTTCTTC.

This clonotype was seen a few times. CDR3: CASRGTGKGPYEQYF. CDR3 bases: TGTGCCAGCCGGGGGACAGGGAAGGGACCCTACGAGCAGTACTTC. The V call is TRBV27, the J call TRBJ2-7, with 9 bases fitting TRBD1. Germline V gives CDR1 MNHEY, CDR2 SMNVEV (reference sequence). The J segment lost 2 bases and the V segment lost 8 bases, leaving 10 bases of the junction unmatched. CDR3 length: 15 amino acids.

J is TRBJ2-2 and V is TRBV5-1; D unresolved. Germline CDR1 SGHRS, CDR2 YFSETQ. The V gene lost 1 base and the J gene lost 5 bases, with 9 bases spanning the gap. This CDR3 is built from 14 residues. CDR3 region: CASSLFGQTGELFF. CDR3 coding DNA: TGCGCCAGCAGCTTGTTCGGGCAGACCGGGGAGCTGTTTTTT.

This chain uses TRBV21-1 with TRBJ2-7; the table's D call, TRBD1, was not checked against the DNA. TRBV21-1 represents a pseudogene. The CDR3 length is 15 residues. CDR3 residues: CASYGGGEFRYEQYF. The DNA of the CDR3 is TGTGCCAGCTACGGTGGGGGGGAATTTCGCTACGAGCAGTACTTC.

This clonotype was detected a few times. The chain couples TRBV7-2 to TRBJ2-1; weak D call: TRBD2 (6 bases). Looked up from germline, CDR1 is SGHTA and CDR2 is FQGNSA. Trimming left V 1 base short and J 2 bases short, with 9 bases between. The CDR3 runs 15 residues. CDR3 loop: CASSLVGGTYNEQFF. CDR3 bases: TGTGCCAGCAGCTTAGTCGGGGGAACCTACAATGAGCAGTTCTTC.

The gene calls are TRBV28 and TRBJ2-7; D gene ambiguous. This CDR3 region has 12 residues. The V end lost 8 bases, the J end lost 5 bases, and 13 bases lay between the germline ends. The germline V gene has CDR1 MDHEN and CDR2 SYDVKM. This CDR3 reads CASRAQNHEQYF. The DNA of the CDR3 is TGTGCCAGCCGGGCCCAGAACCACGAGCAGTACTTC.